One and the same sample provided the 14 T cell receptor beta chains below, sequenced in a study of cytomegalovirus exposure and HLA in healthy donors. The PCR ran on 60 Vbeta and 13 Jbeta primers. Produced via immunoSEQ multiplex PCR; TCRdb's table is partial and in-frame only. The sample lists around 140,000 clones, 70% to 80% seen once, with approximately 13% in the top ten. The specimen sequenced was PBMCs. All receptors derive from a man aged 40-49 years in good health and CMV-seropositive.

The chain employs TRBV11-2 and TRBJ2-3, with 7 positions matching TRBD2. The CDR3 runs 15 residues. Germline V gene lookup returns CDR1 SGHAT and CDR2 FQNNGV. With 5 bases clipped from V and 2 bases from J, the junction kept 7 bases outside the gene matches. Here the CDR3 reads CASSRAGTHTDTQYF. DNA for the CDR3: TGTGCCAGCAGCCGAGCGGGAACCCACACAGATACGCAGTATTTT.

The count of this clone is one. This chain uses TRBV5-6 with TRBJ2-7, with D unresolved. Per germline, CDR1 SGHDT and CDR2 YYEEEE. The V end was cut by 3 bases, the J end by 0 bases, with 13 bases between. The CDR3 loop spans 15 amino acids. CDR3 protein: CASSSEDSSSYEQYF. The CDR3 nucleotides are TGTGCCAGCAGCTCGGAAGACTCGAGCTCCTACGAGCAGTACTTC. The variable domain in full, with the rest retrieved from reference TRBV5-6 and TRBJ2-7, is DAGVTQSPTHLIKTRGQQVTLRCSPKSGHDTVSWYQQALGQGPQFIFQYYEEEERQRGNFPDRFSGHQFPNYSSELNVNALLLGDSALYLCASSSEDSSSYEQYFGPGTRLTVT.

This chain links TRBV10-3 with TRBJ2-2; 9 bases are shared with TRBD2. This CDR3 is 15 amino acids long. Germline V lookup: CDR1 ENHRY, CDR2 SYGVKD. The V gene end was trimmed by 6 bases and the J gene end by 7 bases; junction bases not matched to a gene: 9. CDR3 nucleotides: TGTGCCATCAGCTCAAGTAAGCGGGAGGACGGGGAGCTGTTTTTT. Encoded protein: CAISSSKREDGELFF.

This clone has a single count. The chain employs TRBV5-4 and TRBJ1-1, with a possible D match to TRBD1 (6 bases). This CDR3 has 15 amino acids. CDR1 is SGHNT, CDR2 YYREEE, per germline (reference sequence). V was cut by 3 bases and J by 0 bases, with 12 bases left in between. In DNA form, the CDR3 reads TGTGCCAGCAGCTCAGCACAGGGTCTGAACACTGAAGCTTTCTTT. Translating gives CASSSAQGLNTEAFF.

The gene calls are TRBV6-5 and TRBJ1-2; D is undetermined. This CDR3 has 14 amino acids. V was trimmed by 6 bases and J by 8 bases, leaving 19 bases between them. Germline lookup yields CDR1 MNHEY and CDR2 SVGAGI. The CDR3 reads CASRPGSSGRGYTF. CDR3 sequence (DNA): TGTGCCAGCAGACCCGGGTCTTCTGGGAGGGGCTACACCTTC.

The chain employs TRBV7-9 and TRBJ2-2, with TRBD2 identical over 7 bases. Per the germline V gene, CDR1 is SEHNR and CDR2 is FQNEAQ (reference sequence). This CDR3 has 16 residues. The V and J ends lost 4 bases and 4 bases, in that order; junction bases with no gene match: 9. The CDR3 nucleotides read TGTGCCAGCAGCTCGGAGGGGCTAGCGGCCACCGGGGAGCTGTTTTTT. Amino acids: CASSSEGLAATGELFF.

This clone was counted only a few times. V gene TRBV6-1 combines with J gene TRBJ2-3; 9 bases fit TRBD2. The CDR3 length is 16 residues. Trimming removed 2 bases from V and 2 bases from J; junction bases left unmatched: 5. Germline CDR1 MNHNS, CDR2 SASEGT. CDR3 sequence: CASSERRGRVTDTQYF. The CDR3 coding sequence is TGTGCCAGCAGTGAAAGGCGCGGGAGGGTCACAGATACGCAGTATTTT.

In DNA form, the CDR3 reads TGTGCCAGCAGTTACGGGTCGGAGGGAAAGACCCAGTACTTC. Translated: CASSYGSEGKTQYF. V usage is TRBV6-5 and J usage is TRBJ2-5; tentative D call: TRBD2 (6 bases). Germline V CDR1 and CDR2: MNHEY, SVGAGI. V dropped 2 bases and J dropped 6 bases, with 13 bases sitting between them. The CDR3 extends over 14 amino acids.

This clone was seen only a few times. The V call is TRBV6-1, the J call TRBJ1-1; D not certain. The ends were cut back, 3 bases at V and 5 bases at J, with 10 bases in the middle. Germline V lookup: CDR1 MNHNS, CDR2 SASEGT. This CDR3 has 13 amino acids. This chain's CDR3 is CASSDWKRTEAFF. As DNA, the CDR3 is TGTGCCAGCAGTGACTGGAAGCGGACTGAAGCTTTCTTT.

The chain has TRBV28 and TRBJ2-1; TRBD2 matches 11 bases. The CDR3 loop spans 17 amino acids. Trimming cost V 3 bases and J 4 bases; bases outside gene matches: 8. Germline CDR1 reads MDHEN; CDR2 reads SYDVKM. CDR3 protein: CASSLGLAAYIYNEQFF. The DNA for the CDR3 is TGTGCCAGCAGTTTGGGACTAGCGGCCTACATTTACAATGAGCAGTTCTTC.

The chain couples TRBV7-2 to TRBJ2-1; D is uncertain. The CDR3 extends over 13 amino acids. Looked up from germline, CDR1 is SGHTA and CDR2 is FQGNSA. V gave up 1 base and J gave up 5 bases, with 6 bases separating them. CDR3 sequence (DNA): TGTGCCAGCAGCTTAGGGCCAAACAATGAGCAGTTCTTC. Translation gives CASSLGPNNEQFF.

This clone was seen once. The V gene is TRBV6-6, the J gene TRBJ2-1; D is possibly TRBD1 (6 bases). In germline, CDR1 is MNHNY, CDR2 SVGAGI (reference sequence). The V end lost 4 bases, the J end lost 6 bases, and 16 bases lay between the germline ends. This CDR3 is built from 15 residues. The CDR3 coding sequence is TGTGCCAGCAGTTGGAACAGGGTAAAGGGCAATGAGCAGTTCTTC. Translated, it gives CASSWNRVKGNEQFF.

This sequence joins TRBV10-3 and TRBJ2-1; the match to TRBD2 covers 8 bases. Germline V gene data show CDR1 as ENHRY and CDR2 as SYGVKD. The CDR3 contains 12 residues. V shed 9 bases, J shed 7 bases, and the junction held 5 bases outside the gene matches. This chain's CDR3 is CAISGGGNEQFF. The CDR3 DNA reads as TGTGCCATTTCGGGAGGGGGTAATGAGCAGTTCTTC.

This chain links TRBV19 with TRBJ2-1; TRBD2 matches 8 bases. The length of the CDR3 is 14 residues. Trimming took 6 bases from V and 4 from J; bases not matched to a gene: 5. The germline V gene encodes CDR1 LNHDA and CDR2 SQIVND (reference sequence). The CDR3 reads CASSSLAVYNEQFF. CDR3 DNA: TGTGCCAGTAGCTCACTAGCGGTATACAATGAGCAGTTCTTC.